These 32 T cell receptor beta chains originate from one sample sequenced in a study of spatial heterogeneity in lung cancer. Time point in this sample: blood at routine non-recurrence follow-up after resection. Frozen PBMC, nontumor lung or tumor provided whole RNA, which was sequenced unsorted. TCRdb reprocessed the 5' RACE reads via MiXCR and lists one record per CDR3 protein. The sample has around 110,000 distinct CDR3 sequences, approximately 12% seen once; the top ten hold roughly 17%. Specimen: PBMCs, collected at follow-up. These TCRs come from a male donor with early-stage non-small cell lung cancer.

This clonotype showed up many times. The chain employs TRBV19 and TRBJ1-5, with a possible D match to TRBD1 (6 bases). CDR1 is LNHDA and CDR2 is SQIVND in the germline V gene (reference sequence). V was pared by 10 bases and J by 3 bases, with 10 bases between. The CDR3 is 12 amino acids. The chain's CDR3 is CATRGANQPQHF. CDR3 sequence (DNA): TGTGCCACCCGGGGGGCCAATCAGCCCCAGCATTTT.

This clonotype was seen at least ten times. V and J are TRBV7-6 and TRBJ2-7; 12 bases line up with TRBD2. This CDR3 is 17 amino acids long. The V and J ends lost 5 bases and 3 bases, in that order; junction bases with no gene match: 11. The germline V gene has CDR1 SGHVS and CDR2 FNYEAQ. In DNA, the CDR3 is TGTGCCAGCAGCGTCGGGGCCCGGACTAGCGGGGTCTACGAGCAGTACTTC. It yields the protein CASSVGARTSGVYEQYF.

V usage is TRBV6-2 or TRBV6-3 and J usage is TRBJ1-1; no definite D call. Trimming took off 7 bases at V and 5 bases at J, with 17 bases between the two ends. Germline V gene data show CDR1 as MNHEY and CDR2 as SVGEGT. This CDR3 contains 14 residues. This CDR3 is CASKTFVGGTEAFF. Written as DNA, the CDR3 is TGTGCCAGCAAAACATTTGTGGGAGGTACTGAAGCTTTCTTT.

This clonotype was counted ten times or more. The CDR3 nucleotides read TGCAGCGTTAACGGGGCTGTTGGCTACACCTTC. This gives the protein CSVNGAVGYTF. The chain employs TRBV29-1 and TRBJ1-2; possible D gene TRBD1, 5 bases. The CDR3 is 11 residues long. The germline V gene encodes CDR1 SQVTM and CDR2 ANQGSEA. Between the trimmed V and J ends, which lost 5 bases and 7 bases, there was a span of 11 bases.

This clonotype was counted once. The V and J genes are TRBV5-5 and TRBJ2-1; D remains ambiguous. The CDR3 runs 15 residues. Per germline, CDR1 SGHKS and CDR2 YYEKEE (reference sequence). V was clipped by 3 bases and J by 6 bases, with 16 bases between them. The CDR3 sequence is CASSSRPPSTNEQFF. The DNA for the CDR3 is TGTGCCAGCAGCTCTCGACCCCCATCTACCAATGAGCAGTTCTTC.

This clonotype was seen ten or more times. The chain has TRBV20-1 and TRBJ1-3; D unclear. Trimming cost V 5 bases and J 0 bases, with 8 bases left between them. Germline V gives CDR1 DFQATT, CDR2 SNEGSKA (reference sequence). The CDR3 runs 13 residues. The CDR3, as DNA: TGCAGTGCTTTACAGAGCTCTGGAAACACCATATATTTT. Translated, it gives CSALQSSGNTIYF.

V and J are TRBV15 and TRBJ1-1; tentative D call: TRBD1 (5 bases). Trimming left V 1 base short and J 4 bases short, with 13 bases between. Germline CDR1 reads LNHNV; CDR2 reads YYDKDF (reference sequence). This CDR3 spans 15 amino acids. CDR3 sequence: CATSRVGGRATEAFF. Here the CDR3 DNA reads TGTGCCACCAGCAGAGTTGGCGGCAGGGCCACTGAAGCTTTCTTT.

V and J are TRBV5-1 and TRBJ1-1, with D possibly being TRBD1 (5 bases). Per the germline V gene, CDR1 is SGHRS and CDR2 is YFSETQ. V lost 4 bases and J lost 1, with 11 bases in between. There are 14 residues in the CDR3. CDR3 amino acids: CASSVGPSNTEAFF. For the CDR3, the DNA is TGCGCCAGCAGCGTGGGACCTTCGAACACTGAAGCTTTCTTT.

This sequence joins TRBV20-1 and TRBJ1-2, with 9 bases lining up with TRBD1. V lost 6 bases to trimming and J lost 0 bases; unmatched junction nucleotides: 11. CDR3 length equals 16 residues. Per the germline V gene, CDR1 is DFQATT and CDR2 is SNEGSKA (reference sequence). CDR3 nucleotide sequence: TGCAGTGCCCCGAACTTACAGGGGGCGGCTAACTATGGCTACACCTTC. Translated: CSAPNLQGAANYGYTF.

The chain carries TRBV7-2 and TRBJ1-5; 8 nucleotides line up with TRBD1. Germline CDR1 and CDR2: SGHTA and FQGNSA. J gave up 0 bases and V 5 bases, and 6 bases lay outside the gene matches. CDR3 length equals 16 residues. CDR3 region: CASSLTGQASNQPQHF. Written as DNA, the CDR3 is TGTGCCAGCAGCCTAACGGGACAGGCTAGCAATCAGCCCCAGCATTTT. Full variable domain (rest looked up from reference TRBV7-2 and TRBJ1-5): GAGVSQSPSNKVTEKGKDVELRCDPISGHTALYWYRQSLGQGLEFLIYFQGNSAPDKSGLPSDRFSAERTGGSVSTLTIQRTQQEDSAVYLCASSLTGQASNQPQHFGDGTRLSIL.

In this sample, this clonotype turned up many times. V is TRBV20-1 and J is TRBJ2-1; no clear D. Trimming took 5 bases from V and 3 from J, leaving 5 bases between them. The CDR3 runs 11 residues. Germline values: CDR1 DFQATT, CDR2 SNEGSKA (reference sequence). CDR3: CSADDYNEQFF. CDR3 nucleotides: TGCAGTGCTGACGACTACAATGAGCAGTTCTTC.

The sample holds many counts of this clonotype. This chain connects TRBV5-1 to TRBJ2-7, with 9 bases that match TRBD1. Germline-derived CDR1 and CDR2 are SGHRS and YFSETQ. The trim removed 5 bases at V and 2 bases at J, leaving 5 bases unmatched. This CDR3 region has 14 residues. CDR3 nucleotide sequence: TGCGCCAGCAGTTTTGACAGGGGGACCTACGAGCAGTACTTC. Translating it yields CASSFDRGTYEQYF.

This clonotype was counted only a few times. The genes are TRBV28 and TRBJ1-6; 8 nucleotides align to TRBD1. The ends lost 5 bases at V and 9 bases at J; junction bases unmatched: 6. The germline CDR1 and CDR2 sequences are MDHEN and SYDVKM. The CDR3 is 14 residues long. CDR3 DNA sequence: TGTGCCAGCAGTGCCGGACAGGGCGGTTCACCCCTCCACTTT. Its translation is CASSAGQGGSPLHF.

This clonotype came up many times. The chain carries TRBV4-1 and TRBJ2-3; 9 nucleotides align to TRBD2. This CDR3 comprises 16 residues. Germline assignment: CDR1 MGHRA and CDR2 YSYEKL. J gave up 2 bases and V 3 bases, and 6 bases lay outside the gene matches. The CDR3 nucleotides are TGCGCCAGCAGCCAGGGGGGACTAGCCCTCACAGATACGCAGTATTTT. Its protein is CASSQGGLALTDTQYF.

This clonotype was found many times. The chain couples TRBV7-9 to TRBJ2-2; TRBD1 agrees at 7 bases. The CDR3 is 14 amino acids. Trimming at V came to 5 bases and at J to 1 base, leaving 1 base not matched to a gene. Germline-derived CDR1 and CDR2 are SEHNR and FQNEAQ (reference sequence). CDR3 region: CASSRTGNTGELFF. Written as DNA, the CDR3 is TGTGCCAGCAGCCGGACAGGGAACACCGGGGAGCTGTTTTTT.

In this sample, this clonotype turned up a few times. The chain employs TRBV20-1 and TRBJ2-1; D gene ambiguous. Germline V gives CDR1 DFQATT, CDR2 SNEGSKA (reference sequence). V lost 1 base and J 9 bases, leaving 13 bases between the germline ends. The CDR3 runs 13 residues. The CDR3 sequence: CSARGPSGGEQFF. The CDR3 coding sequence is TGCAGTGCTAGAGGGCCTAGTGGCGGTGAGCAGTTCTTC.

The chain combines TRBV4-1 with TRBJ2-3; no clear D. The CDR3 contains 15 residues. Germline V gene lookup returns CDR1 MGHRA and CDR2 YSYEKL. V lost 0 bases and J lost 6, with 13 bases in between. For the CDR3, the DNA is TGCGCCAGCAGCCAAGAGGTCCCCCCCCCGGATACGCAGTATTTT. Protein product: CASSQEVPPPDTQYF.

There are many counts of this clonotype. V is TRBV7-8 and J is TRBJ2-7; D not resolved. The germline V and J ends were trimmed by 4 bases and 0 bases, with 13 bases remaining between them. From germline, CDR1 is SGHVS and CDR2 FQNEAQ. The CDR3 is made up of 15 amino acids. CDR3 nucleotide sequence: TGTGCCAGCAGCTCCTTGGCGCTCAGCTCCTACGAGCAGTACTTC. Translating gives CASSSLALSSYEQYF.

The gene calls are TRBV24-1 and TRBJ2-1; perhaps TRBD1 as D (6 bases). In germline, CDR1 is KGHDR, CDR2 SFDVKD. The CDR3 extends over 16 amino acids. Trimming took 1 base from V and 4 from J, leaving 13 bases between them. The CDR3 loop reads CATSDFGRGVYNEQFF. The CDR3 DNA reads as TGTGCCACCAGTGATTTCGGCAGGGGCGTTTACAATGAGCAGTTCTTC.

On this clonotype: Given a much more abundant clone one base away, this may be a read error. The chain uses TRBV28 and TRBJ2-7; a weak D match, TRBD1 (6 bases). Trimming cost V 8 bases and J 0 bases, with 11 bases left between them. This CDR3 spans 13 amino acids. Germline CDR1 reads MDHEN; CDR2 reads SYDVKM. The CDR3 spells CASSTGNSYEQYF. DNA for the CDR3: TGTGCCAGCTCCACAGGGAACTCCTACGAGCAGTACTTC.

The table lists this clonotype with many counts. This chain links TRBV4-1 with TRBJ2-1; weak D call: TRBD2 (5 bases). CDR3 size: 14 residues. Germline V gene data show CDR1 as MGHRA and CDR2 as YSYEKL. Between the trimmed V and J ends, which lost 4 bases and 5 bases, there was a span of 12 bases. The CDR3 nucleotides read TGCGCCAGCAGCCCGCGGGTTGGCCACAATGAGCAGTTCTTC. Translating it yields CASSPRVGHNEQFF.

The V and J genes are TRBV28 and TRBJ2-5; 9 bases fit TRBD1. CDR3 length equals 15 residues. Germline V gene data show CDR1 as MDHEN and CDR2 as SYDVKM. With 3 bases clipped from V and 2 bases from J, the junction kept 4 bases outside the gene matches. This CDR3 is CASSFLGTGQETQYF. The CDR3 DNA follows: TGTGCCAGCAGTTTCCTGGGGACAGGGCAAGAGACCCAGTACTTC. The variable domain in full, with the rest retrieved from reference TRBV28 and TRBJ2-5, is DVKVTQSSRYLVKRTGEKVFLECVQDMDHENMFWYRQDPGLGLRLIYFSYDVKMKEKGDIPEGYSVSREKKERFSLILESASTNQTSMYLCASSFLGTGQETQYFGPGTRLLVL.

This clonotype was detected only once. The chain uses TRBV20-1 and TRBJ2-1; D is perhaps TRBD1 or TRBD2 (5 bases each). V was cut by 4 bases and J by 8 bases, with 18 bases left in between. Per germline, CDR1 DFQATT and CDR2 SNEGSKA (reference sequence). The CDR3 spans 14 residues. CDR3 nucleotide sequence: TGCAGTGCTATAAACCGAAGAATGGGGGATGAGCAGTTCTTC. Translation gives CSAINRRMGDEQFF.

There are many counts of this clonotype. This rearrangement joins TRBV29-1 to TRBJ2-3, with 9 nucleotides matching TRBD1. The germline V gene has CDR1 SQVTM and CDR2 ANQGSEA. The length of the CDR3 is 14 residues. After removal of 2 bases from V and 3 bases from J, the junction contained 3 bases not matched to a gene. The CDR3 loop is CSVETGTGTDTQYF. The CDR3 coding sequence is TGCAGCGTTGAAACAGGGACAGGGACAGATACGCAGTATTTT.

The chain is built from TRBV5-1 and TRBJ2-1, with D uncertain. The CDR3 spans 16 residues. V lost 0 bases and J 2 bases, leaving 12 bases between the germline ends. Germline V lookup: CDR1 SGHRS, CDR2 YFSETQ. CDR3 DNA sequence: TGCGCCAGCAGCTTGGCGACGGGTAGCCCCTACAATGAGCAGTTCTTC. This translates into CASSLATGSPYNEQFF.

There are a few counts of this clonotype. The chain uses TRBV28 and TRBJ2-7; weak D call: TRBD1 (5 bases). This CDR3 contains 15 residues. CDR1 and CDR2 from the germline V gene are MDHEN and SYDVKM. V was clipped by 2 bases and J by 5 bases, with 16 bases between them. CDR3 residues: CASSLPPTVSHEQYF. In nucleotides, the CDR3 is TGTGCCAGCAGTTTACCCCCGACAGTAAGCCACGAGCAGTACTTC.

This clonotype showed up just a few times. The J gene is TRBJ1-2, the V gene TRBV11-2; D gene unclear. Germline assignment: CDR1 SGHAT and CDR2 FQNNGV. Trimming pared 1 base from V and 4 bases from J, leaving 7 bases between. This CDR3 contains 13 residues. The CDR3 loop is CASSLVRSYGYTF. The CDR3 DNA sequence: TGTGCCAGCAGCTTAGTCAGATCCTATGGCTACACCTTC.

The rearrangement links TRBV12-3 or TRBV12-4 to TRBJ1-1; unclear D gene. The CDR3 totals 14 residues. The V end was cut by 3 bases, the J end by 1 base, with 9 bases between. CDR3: CASSFREGNTEAFF. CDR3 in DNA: TGTGCCAGCAGTTTTCGAGAGGGGAACACTGAAGCTTTCTTT.

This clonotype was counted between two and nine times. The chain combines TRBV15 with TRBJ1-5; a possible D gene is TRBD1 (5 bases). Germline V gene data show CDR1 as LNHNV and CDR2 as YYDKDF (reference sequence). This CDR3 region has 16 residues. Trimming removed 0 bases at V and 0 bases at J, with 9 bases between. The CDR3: CATSRDIGDSNQPQHF. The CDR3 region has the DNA TGTGCCACCAGCAGAGATATAGGGGATAGCAATCAGCCCCAGCATTTT.

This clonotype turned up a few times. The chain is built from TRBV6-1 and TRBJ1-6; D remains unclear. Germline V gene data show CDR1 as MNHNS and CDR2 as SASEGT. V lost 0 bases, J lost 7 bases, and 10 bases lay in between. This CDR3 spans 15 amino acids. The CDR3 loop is CASSEAPRVNSPLHF. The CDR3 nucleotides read TGTGCCAGCAGTGAAGCGCCCCGAGTAAATTCACCCCTCCACTTT.

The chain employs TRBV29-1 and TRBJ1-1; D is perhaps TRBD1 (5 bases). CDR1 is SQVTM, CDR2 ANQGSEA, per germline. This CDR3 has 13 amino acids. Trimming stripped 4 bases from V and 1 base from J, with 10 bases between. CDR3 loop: CSVAPTGNTEAFF. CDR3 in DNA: TGCAGCGTTGCTCCAACAGGGAACACTGAAGCTTTCTTT. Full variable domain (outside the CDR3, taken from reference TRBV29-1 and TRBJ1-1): SAVISQKPSRDICQRGTSLTIQCQVDSQVTMMFWYRQQPGQSLTLIATANQGSEATYESGFVIDKFPISRPNLTFSTLTVSNMSPEDSSIYLCSVAPTGNTEAFFGQGTRLTVV.

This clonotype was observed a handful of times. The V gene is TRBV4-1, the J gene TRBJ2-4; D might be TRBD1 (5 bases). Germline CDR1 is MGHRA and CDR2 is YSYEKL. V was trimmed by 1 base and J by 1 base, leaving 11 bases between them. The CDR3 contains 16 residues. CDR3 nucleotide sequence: TGCGCCAGCAGCCAAGCGCTGAAGGGGGCCAAAAACATTCAGTACTTC. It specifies CASSQALKGAKNIQYF.